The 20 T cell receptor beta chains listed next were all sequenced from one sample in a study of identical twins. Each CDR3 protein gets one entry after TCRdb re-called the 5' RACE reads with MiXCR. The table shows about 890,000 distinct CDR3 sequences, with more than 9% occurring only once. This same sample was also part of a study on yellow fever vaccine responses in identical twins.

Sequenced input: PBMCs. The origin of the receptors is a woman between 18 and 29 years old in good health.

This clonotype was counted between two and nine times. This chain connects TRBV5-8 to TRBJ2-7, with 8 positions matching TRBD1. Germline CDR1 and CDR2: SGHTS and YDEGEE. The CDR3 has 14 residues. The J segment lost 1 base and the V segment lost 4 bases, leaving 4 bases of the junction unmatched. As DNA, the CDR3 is TGTGCCAGCAGCCAGACAGGGGAGTCCTACGAGCAGTACGTC. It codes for CASSQTGESYEQYV.

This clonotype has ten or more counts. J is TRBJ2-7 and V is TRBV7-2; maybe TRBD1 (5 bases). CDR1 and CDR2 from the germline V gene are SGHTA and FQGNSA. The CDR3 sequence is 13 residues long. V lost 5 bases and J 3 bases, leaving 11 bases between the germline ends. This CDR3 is CASSLGTGYEQYV. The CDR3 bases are TGTGCCAGCAGCCTCGGAACAGGCTACGAGCAGTACGTC.

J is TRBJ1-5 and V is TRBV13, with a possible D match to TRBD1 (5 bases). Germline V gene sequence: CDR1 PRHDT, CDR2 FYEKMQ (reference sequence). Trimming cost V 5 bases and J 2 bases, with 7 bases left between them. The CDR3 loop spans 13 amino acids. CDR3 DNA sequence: TGTGCCAGCAGCCAACAGGGCAATCAGCCCCAGCATTTT. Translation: CASSQQGNQPQHF.

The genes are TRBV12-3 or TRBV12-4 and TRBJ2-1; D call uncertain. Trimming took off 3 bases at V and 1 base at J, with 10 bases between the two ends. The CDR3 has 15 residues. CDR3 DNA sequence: TGTGCCAGCAGTTTCCGGGTCTTATCCTACAATGAGCAGTTCTTC. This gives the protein CASSFRVLSYNEQFF.

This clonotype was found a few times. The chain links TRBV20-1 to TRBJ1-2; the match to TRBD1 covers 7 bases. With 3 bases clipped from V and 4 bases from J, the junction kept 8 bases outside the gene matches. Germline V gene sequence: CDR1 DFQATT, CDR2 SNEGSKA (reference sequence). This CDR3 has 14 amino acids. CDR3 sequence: CSASDGQVFYGYTF. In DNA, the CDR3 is TGCAGTGCTAGTGACGGACAGGTTTTCTATGGCTACACCTTC.

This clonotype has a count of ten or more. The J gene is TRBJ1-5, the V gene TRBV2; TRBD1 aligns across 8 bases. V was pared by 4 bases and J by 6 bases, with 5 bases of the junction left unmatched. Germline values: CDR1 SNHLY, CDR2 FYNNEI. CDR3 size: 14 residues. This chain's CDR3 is CASSGQGRAQPQHF. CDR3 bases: TGTGCCAGCAGTGGACAGGGGCGGGCTCAGCCCCAGCATTTT. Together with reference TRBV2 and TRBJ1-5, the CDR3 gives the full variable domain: EPEVTQTPSHQVTQMGQEVILRCVPISNHLYFYWYRQILGQKVEFLVSFYNNEISEKSEIFDDQFSVERPDGSNFTLKIRSTKLEDSAMYFCASSGQGRAQPQHFGDGTRLSIL.

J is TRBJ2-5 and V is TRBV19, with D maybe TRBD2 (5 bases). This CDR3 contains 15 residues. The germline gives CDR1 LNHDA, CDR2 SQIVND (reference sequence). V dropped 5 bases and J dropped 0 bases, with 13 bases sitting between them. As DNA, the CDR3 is TGTGCCAGTAGTTTAATAGGAGGTAACCAAGAGACCCAGTACTTC. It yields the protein CASSLIGGNQETQYF.

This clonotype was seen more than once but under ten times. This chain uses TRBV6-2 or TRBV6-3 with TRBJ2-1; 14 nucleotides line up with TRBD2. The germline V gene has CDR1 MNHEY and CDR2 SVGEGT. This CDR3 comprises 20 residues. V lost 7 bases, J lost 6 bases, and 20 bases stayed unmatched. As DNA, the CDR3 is TGTGCCAGCACCTCCTTGGGACCGGGACTAGCGGGAGAAGGTCTCAATGAGCAGTTCTTC. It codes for CASTSLGPGLAGEGLNEQFF.

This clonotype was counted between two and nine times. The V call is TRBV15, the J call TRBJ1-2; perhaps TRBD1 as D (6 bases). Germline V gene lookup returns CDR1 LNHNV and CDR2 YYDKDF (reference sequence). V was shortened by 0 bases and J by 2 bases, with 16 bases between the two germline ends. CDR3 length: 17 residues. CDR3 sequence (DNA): TGTGCCACCAGCAGAGATGTACCGACAGGACCAAACTATGGCTACACCTTC. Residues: CATSRDVPTGPNYGYTF.

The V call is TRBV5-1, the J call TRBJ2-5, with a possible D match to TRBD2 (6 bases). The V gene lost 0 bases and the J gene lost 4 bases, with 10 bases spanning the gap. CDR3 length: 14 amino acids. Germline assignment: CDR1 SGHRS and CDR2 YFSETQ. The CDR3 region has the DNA TGCGCCAGCAGCTTGGAGGGAGGACCAGAGACCCAGTACTTC. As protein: CASSLEGGPETQYF.

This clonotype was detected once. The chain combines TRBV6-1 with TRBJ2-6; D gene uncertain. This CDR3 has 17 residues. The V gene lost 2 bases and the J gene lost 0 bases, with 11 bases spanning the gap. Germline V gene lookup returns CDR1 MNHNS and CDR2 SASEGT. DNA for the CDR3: TGTGCCAGCAGTGAAACCATGGCACTCTCTGGGGCCAACGTCCTGACTTTC. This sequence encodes CASSETMALSGANVLTF.

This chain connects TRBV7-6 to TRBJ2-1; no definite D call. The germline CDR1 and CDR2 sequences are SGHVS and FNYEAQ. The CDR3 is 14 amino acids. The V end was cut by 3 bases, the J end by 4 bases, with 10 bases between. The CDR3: CASSFTETYNEQFF. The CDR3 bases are TGTGCCAGCAGCTTCACTGAAACTTACAATGAGCAGTTCTTC.

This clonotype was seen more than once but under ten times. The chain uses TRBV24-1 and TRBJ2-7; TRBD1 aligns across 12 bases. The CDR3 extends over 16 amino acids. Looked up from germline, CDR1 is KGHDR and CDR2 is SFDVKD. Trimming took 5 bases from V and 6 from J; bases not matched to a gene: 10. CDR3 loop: CATSAFPGQGASEQYF. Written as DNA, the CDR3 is TGTGCCACCAGTGCCTTTCCGGGACAGGGGGCCAGCGAGCAGTACTTC.

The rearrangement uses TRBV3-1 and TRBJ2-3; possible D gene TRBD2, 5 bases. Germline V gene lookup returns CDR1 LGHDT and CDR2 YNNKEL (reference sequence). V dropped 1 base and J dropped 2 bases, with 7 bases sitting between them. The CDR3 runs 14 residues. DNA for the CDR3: TGTGCCAGCAGCCAAGTGCGGGCCACAGATACGCAGTATTTT. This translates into CASSQVRATDTQYF.

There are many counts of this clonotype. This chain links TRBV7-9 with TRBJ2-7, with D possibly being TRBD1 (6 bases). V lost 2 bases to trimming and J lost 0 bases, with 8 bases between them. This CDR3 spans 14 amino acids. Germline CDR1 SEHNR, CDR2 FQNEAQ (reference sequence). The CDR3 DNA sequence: TGTGCCAGCAGCTTAATGGACAGCTCCTACGAGCAGTACTTC. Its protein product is CASSLMDSSYEQYF.

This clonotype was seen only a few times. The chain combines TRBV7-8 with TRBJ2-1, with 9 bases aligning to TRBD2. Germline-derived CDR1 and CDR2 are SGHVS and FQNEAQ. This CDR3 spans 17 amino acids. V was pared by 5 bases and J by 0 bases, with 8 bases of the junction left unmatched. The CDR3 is CASSPWTSAFSYNEQFF. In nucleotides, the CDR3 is TGTGCCAGCAGCCCTTGGACTAGCGCGTTCTCCTACAATGAGCAGTTCTTC.

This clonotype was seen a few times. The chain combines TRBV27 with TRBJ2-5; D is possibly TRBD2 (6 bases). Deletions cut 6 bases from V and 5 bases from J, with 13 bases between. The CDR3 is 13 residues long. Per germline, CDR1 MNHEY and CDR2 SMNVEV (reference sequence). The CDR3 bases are TGTGCCAGCAGCCGGGGGAGTGGGGAGACCCAGTACTTC. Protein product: CASSRGSGETQYF.

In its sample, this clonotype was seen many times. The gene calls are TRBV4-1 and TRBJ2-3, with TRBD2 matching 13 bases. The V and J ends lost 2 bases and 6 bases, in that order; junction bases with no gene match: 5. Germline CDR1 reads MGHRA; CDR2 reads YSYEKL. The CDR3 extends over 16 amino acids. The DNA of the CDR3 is TGCGCCAGCAGCCAAATACTAGCGGGGGGGCTTGATACGCAGTATTTT. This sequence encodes CASSQILAGGLDTQYF.

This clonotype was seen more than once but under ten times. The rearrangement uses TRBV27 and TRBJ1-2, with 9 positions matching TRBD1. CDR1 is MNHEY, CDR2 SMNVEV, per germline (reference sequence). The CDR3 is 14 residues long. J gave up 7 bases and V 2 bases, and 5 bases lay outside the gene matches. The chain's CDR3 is CASSLGTGSTGYTF. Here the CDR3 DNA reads TGTGCCAGCAGTTTAGGGACAGGGTCGACTGGCTACACCTTC.

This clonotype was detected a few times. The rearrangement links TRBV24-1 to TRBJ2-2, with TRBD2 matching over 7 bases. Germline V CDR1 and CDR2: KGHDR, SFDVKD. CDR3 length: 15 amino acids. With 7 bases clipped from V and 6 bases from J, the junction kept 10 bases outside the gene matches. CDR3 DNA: TGTGCCACCAGCCCAGGACTAGGCTATCCCGGGGAGCTGTTTTTT. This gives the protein CATSPGLGYPGELFF.